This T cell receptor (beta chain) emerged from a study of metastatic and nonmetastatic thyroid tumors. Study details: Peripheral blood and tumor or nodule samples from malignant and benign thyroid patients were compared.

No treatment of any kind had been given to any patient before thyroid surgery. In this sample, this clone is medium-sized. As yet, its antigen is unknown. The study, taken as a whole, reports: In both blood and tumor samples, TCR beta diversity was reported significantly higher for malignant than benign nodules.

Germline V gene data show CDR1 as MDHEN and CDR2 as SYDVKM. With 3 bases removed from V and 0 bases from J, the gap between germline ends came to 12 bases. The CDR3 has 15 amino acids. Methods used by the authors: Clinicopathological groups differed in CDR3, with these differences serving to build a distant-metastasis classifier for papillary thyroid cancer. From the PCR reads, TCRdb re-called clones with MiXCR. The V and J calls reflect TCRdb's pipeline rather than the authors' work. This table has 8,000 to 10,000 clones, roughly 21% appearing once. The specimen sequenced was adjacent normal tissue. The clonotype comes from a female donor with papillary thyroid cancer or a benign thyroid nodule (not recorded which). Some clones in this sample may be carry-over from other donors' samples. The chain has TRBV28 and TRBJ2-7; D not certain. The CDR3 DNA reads TGTGCCAGCAGTTTGGATGGTTCACACTCCTACGAGCAGTACTTC. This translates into CASSLDGSHSYEQYF.